The clone carrying this TCR beta chain was detected only once. These data come from a study of technical replicates of blood from several donors. Data came from immunoSEQ multiplex PCR; TCRdb stores just in-frame clones and leaves some out. The sample records approximately 58,000 clones, 86% being singletons. CDR3 length: 15 residues. Trimming shortened V by 5 bases and J by 5 bases, and 18 bases separated the two germline ends. The V gene's germline CDR1 is MNHEY and CDR2 SMNVEV (reference sequence). What was sequenced was PBMCs. This rearrangement joins TRBV27 to TRBJ1-2; maybe TRBD1 (5 bases). This TCR was recovered from a human donor in good health. Some clones in this sample may be carry-over from other donors' samples. As DNA, the CDR3 is TGTGCCAGCAGTCCCTCCCACCAGGGTGGATATGGCTACACCTTC. It is translated as CASSPSHQGGYGYTF.